This T cell receptor (beta chain) was recorded in a study of cytomegalovirus exposure and HLA in healthy donors. This CDR3 spans 11 amino acids. Per germline, CDR1 SNHLY and CDR2 FYNNEI. Trimming took 3 bases from V and 6 from J, leaving 6 bases between them. In the PCR, 60 Vbeta and 13 Jbeta primers were used. Only in-frame clones appear in the TCRdb table, and some are missing; sequencing was by immunoSEQ multiplex PCR. The specimen's table records tens of thousands of clones. The V call is TRBV2, the J call TRBJ2-7, with a possible D match to TRBD2 (5 bases). Sequencing was done on a sample of PBMCs. This receptor was identified in a man over 45 in good health and CMV-seropositive. CDR3 in DNA: TGTGCCAGCAGTGAGAGGGCCGAGCAGTACTTC. This translates into CASSERAEQYF.